This paragraph reports one T cell receptor beta chain. Profiling relied on immunoSEQ multiplex PCR, and the TCRdb table lists in-frame clones only, not all of them. The sample holds 200,000 to 250,000 clones, 75% to 90% seen once. This sample is part of a study of blood T cell repertoires in COVID-19. Overall study: The analysed material was cDNA or gDNA that came from T cells, B-cell-depleted T cells, or PBMCs.

No more than 2 weeks before study entry, exposed participants had met a case of COVID-19. Germline V gives CDR1 SGHNT, CDR2 YYREEE (reference sequence). V gave up 1 base and J gave up 8 bases; unmatched junction bases: 11. The CDR3 loop spans 16 amino acids. The sequence was collected from a woman in her 30s who had been exposed to COVID-19. The V call is TRBV5-4, the J call TRBJ2-1; TRBD2 matches 8 bases. The sample comprised PBMCs or T cells enriched from blood (not recorded which). CDR3 in DNA: TGTGCCAGCAGCTTGTGGGGGGGGACTAGTAAGGATGAGCAGTTCTTC. Protein sequence: CASSLWGGTSKDEQFF.